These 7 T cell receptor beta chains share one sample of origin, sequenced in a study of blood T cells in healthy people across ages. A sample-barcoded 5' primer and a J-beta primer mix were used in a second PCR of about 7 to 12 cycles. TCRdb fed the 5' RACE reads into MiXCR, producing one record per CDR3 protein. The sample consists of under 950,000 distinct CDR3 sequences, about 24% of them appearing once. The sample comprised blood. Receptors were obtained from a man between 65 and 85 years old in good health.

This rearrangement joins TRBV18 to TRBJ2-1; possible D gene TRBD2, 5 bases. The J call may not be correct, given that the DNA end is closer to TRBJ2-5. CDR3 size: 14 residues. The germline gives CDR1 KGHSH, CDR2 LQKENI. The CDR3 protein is CASSPRETQETQYF. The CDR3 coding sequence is TGTGCCAGCTCACCTAGGGAGACACAAGAGACCCAGTACTTC.

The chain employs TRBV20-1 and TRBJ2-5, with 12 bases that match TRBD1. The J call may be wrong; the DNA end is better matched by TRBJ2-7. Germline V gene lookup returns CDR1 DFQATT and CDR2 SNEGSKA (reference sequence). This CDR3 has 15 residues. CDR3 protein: CSAETMGTGGSEQYF. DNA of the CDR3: TGCAGTGCGGAGACCATGGGGACAGGGGGCTCCGAGCAGTACTTC.

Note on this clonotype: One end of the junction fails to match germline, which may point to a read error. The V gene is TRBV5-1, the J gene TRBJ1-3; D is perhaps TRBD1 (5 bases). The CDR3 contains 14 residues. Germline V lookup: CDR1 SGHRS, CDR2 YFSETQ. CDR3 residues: CASRVAPGGNTIYF. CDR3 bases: TGTGCCAGCAGGGTCGCACCTGGAGGAAACACCATATATTTT. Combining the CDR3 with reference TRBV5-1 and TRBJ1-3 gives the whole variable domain KAGVTQTPRYLIKTRGQQVTLSCSPISGHRSVSWYQQTPGQGLQFLFEYFSETQRNKGNFPGRFSGRQFSNSRSEMNVSTLELGDSALYLCASRVAPGGNTIYFGEGSWLTVV.

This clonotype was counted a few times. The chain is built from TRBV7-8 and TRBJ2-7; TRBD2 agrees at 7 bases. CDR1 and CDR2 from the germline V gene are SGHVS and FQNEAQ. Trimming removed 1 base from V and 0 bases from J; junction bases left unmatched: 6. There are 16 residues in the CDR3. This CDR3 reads CASSLVARGSSYEQYF. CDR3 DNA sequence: TGTGCCAGCAGCTTAGTGGCGCGGGGGTCCTCCTACGAGCAGTACTTC.

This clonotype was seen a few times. As DNA, the CDR3 is TGTGCCAGCAGTTTTGGTCTCACCTCCTACGAGCAGTACTTC. As protein: CASSFGLTSYEQYF. J is TRBJ2-5 and V is TRBV12-3 or TRBV12-4; D not resolved. The DNA end is more similar to TRBJ2-7, so the J call may be wrong. CDR3 length: 14 residues.

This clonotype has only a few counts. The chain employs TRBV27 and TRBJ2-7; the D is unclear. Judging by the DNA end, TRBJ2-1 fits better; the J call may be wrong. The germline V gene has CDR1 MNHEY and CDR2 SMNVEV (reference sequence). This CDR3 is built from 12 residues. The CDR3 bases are TGTGCCAGCAGCAGACCACACAATGAGCAGTTCTTC. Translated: CASSRPHNEQFF.

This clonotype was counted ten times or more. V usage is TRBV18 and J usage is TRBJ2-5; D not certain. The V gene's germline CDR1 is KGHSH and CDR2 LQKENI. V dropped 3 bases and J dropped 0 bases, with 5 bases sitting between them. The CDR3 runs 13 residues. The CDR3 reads CASSPGYQETQYF. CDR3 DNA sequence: TGTGCCAGCTCACCGGGGTACCAAGAGACCCAGTACTTC. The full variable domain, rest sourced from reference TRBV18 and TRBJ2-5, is NAGVMQNPRHLVRRRGQEARLRCSPMKGHSHVYWYRQLPEEGLKFMVYLQKENIIDESGMPKERFSAEFPKEGPSILRIQQVVRGDSAAYFCASSPGYQETQYFGPGTRLLVL.